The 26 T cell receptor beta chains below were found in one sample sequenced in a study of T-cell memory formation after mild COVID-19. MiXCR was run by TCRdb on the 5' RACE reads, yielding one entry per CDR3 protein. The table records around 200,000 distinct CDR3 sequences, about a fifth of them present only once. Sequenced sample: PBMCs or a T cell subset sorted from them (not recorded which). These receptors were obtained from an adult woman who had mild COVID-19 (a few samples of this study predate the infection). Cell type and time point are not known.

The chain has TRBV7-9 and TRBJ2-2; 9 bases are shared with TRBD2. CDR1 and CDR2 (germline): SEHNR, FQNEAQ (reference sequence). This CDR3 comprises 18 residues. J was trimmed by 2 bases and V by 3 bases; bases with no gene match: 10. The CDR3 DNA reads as TGTGCCAGCAGCTTCCTACCGGGACTAGCTCTCAACACCGGGGAGCTGTTTTTT. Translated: CASSFLPGLALNTGELFF.

CDR3 coding DNA: TGTGCCAGCAGCCCCCGTGGACAGGGGCAAACCGGGGAGCTGTTTTTT. Residues: CASSPRGQGQTGELFF. This chain uses TRBV7-9 with TRBJ2-2; 9 bases line up with TRBD1. V trimming: 5 bases; J trimming: 5 bases; junction bases outside the gene matches: 9. Germline V gene lookup returns CDR1 SEHNR and CDR2 FQNEAQ (reference sequence). The CDR3 has 16 residues.

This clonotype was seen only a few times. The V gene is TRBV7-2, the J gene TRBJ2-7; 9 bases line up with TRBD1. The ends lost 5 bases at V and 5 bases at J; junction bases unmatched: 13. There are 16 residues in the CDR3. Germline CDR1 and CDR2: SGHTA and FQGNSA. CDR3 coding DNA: TGTGCCAGCAGCCCTCCACCACAGGGGGCGTCTCACGAGCAGTACTTC. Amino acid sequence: CASSPPPQGASHEQYF.

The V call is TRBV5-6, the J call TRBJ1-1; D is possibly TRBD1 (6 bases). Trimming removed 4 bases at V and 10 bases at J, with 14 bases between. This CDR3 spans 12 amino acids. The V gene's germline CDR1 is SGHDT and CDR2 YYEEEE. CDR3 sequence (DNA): TGTGCCAGCAGCCAAGGACAGTTGGGAGCTTTCTTT. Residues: CASSQGQLGAFF.

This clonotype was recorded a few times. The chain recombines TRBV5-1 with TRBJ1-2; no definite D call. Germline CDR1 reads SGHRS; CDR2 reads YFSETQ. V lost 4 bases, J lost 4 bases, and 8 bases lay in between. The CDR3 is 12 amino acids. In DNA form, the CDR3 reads TGCGCCAGCAGCGATGGCAGCTATGGCTACACCTTC. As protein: CASSDGSYGYTF. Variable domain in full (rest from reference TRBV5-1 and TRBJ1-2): KAGVTQTPRYLIKTRGQQVTLSCSPISGHRSVSWYQQTPGQGLQFLFEYFSETQRNKGNFPGRFSGRQFSNSRSEMNVSTLELGDSALYLCASSDGSYGYTFGSGTRLTVV.

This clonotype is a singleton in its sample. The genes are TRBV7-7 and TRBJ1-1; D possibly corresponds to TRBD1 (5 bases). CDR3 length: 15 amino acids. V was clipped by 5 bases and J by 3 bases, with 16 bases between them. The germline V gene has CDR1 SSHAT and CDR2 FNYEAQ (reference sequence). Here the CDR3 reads CASSPFEGRYTEAFF. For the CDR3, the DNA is TGTGCCAGCAGCCCGTTCGAGGGGCGATACACTGAAGCTTTCTTT.

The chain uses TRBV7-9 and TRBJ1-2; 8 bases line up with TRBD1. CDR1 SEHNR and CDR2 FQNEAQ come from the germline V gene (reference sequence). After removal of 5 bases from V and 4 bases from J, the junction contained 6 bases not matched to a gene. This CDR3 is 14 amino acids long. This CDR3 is CASSGTGDAYGYTF. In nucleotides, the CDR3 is TGTGCCAGCAGCGGGACAGGTGATGCCTATGGCTACACCTTC.

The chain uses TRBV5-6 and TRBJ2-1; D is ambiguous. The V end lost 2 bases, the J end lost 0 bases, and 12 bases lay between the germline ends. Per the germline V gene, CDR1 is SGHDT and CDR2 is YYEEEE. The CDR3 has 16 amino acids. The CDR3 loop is CASSFTYLTSYNEQFF. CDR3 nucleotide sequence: TGTGCCAGCAGCTTTACCTACCTTACCTCCTACAATGAGCAGTTCTTC.

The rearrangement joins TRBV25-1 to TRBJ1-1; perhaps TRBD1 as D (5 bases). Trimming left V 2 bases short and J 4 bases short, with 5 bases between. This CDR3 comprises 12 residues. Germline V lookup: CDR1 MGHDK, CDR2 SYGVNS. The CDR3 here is CASSEGGTEAFF. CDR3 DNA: TGTGCCAGCAGTGAAGGGGGCACTGAAGCTTTCTTT.

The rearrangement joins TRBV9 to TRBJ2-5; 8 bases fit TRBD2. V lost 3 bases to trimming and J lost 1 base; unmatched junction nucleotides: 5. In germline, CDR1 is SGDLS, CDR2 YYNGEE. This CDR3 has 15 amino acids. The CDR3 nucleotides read TGTGCCAGCAGCGAGACTAGCGCGCTCCAAGAGACCCAGTACTTC. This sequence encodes CASSETSALQETQYF.

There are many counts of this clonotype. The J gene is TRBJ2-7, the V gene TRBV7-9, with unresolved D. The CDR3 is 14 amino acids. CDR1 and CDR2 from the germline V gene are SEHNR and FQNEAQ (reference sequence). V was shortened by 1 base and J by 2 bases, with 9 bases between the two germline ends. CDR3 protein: CASSLVGPTYEQYF. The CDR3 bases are TGTGCCAGCAGCTTAGTAGGACCCACCTACGAGCAGTACTTC.

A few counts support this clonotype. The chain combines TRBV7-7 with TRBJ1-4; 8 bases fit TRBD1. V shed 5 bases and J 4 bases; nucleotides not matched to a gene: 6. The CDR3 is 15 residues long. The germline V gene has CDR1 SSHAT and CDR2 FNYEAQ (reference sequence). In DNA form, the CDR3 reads TGTGCCAGCAGCCAAGCAGGGGGCTTTAATGAAAAACTGTTTTTT. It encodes CASSQAGGFNEKLFF.

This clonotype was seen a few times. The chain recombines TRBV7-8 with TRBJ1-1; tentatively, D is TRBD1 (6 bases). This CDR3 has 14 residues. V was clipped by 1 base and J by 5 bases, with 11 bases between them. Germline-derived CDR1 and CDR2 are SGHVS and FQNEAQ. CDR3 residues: CASSLGRRGTEAFF. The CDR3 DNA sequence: TGTGCCAGCAGCTTAGGACGCAGGGGTACTGAAGCTTTCTTT.

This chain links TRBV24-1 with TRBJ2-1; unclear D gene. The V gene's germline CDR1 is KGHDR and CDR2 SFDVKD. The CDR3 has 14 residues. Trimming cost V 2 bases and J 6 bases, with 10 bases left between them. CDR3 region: CATSDWAAGNEQFF. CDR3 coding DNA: TGTGCCACCAGTGATTGGGCAGCAGGCAATGAGCAGTTCTTC.

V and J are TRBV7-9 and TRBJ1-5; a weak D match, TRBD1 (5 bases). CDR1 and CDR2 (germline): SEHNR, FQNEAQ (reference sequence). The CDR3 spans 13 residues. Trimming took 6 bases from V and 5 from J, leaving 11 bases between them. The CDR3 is CASRASRDQPQHF. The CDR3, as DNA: TGTGCCAGCAGAGCAAGCAGGGATCAGCCCCAGCATTTT.

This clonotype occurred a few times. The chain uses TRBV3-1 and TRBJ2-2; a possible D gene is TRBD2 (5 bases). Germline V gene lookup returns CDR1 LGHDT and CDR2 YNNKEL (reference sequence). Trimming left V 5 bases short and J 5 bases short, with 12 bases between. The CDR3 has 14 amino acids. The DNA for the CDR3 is TGTGCCAGCAGCGGACCCTCGGGGACCGGGGAGCTGTTTTTT. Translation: CASSGPSGTGELFF.

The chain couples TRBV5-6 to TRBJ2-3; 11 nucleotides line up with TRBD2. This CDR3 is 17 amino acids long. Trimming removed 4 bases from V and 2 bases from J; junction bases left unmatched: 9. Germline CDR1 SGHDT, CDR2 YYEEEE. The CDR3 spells CASSLRLAGTVTDTQYF. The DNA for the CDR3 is TGTGCCAGCAGCCTAAGACTAGCGGGGACCGTCACAGATACGCAGTATTTT. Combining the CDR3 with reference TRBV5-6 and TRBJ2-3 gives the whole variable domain DAGVTQSPTHLIKTRGQQVTLRCSPKSGHDTVSWYQQALGQGPQFIFQYYEEEERQRGNFPDRFSGHQFPNYSSELNVNALLLGDSALYLCASSLRLAGTVTDTQYFGPGTRLTVL.

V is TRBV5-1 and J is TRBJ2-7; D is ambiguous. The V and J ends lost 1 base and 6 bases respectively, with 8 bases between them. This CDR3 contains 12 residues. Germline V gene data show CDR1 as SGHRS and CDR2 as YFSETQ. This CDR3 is CASSLSAFEQYF. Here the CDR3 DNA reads TGCGCCAGCAGCTTGAGTGCGTTCGAGCAGTACTTC. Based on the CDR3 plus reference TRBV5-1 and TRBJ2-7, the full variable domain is KAGVTQTPRYLIKTRGQQVTLSCSPISGHRSVSWYQQTPGQGLQFLFEYFSETQRNKGNFPGRFSGRQFSNSRSEMNVSTLELGDSALYLCASSLSAFEQYFGPGTRLTVT.

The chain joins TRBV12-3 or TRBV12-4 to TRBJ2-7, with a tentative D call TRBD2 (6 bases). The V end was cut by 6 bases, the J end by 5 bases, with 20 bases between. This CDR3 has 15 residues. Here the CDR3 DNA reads TGTGCCAGCAGCCTCGGGGAGGTGGGCGTCAACGAGCAGTACTTC. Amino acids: CASSLGEVGVNEQYF.

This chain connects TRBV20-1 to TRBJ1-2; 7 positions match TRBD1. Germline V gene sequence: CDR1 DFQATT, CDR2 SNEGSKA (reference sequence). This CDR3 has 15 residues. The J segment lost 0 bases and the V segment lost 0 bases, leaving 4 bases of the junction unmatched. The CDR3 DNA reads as TGCAGTGCTAGAGATGGGACAGCCTCTAACTATGGCTACACCTTC. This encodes CSARDGTASNYGYTF.

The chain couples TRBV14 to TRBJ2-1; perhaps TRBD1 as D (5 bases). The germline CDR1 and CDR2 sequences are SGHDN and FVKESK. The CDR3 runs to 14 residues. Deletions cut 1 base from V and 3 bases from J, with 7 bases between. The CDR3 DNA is TGTGCCAGCAGCCAAGGACAGTACTACAATGAGCAGTTCTTC. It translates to CASSQGQYYNEQFF. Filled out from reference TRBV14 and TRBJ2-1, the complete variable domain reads EAGVTQFPSHSVIEKGQTVTLRCDPISGHDNLYWYRRVMGKEIKFLLHFVKESKQDESGMPNNRFLAERTGGTYSTLKVQPAELEDSGVYFCASSQGQYYNEQFFGPGTRLTVL.

CDR3 loop: CASSPPAGSTDTQYF. The CDR3 bases are TGCGCCAGCAGCCCTCCCGCGGGCAGCACAGATACGCAGTATTTT. The V gene is TRBV5-1, the J gene TRBJ2-3, with D perhaps matching TRBD2 (5 bases). Germline assignment: CDR1 SGHRS and CDR2 YFSETQ. Deletions cut 4 bases from V and 0 bases from J, with 12 bases between. This CDR3 has 15 residues.

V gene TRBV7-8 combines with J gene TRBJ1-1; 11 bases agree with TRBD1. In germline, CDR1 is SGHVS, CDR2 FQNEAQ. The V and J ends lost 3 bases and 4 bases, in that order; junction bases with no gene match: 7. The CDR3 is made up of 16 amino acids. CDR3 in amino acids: CASSLGTGGLGTEAFF. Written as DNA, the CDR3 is TGTGCCAGCAGCTTGGGGACAGGGGGGTTGGGCACTGAAGCTTTCTTT. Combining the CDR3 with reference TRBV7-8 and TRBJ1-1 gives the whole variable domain GAGVSQSPRYKVAKRGQDVALRCDPISGHVSLFWYQQALGQGPEFLTYFQNEAQLDKSGLPSDRFFAERPEGSVSTLKIQRTQQEDSAVYLCASSLGTGGLGTEAFFGQGTRLTVV.

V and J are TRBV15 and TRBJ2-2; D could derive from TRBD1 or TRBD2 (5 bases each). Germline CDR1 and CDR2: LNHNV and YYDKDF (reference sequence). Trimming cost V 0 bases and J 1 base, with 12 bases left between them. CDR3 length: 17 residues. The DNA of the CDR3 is TGTGCCACCAGCAGAGAGGGGCTAGCACTGAACACCGGGGAGCTGTTTTTT. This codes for CATSREGLALNTGELFF.

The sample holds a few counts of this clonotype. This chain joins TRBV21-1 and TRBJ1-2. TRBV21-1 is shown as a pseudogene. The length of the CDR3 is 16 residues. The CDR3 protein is CASSGPMVPPNYGYTF. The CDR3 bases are TGTGCCAGCAGCGGCCCGATGGTGCCACCTAACTATGGCTACACCTTC.

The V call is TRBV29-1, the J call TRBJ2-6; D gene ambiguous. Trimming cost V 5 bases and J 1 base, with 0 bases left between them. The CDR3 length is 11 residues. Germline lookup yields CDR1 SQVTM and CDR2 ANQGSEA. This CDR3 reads CSVSGANVLTF. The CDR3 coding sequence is TGCAGCGTTTCTGGGGCCAACGTCCTGACTTTC.